A single sample gave rise to the 5 T cell receptor beta chains below, sequenced in a study of neurological immune-mediated disorders. TCRdb re-analysed the 5' RACE reads in MiXCR, keeping a single row per CDR3 protein. This sample carries about 50,000 distinct CDR3 sequences, 1.5% to 2% of them seen once, and the ten largest clones take around 2.2%. Sequencing input: PBMCs. Every receptor here comes from a woman between 40 and 55 years old with multiple sclerosis.

This clonotype was found many times. CDR3 protein: CASSPVNRLYEQYF. As DNA, the CDR3 is TGCGCCAGCAGCCCCGTGAATCGACTCTACGAGCAGTACTTC. The gene calls are TRBV5-1 and TRBJ2-7; D unclear. Trimming took off 4 bases at V and 3 bases at J, with 14 bases between the two ends. The V gene's germline CDR1 is SGHRS and CDR2 YFSETQ. CDR3 size: 14 residues.

The sample holds many counts of this clonotype. The V gene is TRBV12-3 or TRBV12-4, the J gene TRBJ2-3; 11 positions match TRBD2. The ends lost 6 bases at V and 3 bases at J; junction bases unmatched: 8. The CDR3 sequence is 16 residues long. The CDR3 sequence is CASSRLAGGLTDTQYF. CDR3 nucleotides: TGTGCCAGCAGCCGTCTAGCGGGGGGACTGACAGATACGCAGTATTTT.

This clonotype appeared many times. V gene TRBV10-3 combines with J gene TRBJ1-6; D call uncertain. Trimming removed 3 bases from V and 5 bases from J, with 20 bases in between. Germline V gene data show CDR1 as ENHRY and CDR2 as SYGVKD. This CDR3 contains 18 residues. The CDR3 loop is CAISDRSGGNLNNSPLHF. Written as DNA, the CDR3 is TGTGCCATCAGTGACAGGTCTGGAGGGAATCTCAATAATTCACCCCTCCACTTT.

At least ten counts were recorded for this clonotype. This chain uses TRBV30 with TRBJ1-2; D unresolved. Germline V CDR1 and CDR2: GTSNPN, SVGIG (reference sequence). V was cut by 3 bases and J by 5 bases, with 16 bases left in between. This CDR3 region has 14 residues. The CDR3 region has the DNA TGTGCCTGGAGCGGGGTAGGAGGGTTATATGGCTACACCTTC. Protein sequence: CAWSGVGGLYGYTF.

This clonotype was counted ten times or more. The rearrangement joins TRBV20-1 to TRBJ2-3; D uncertain. This CDR3 contains 14 residues. Germline V CDR1 and CDR2: DFQATT, SNEGSKA (reference sequence). Trimming stripped 0 bases from V and 4 bases from J, with 11 bases between. The CDR3 reads CSAREGVIADTQYF. As DNA, the CDR3 is TGCAGTGCTAGAGAGGGTGTAATTGCAGATACGCAGTATTTT.